The next 29 T cell receptor beta chains were all read from a single sample in a study of blood T cells in healthy people across ages. Together with a sample-barcoded 5' primer, a J-beta primer mix was included in a second PCR lasting about 7 to 11 cycles. One entry per CDR3 protein results from TCRdb running MiXCR on the 5' RACE reads. Of around 800,000 distinct CDR3 sequences listed, under 30% were seen once; the top ten hold about 3%. These data are also associated with another study on T cells of mothers and their children.

The sample comprised blood. All receptors derive from a boy between 5 and 17 years old in good health.

In this sample, this clonotype turned up many times. The chain employs TRBV5-1 and TRBJ2-5; 7 bases match TRBD1. Trimming took 5 bases from V and 7 from J; bases not matched to a gene: 8. Germline CDR1 reads SGHRS; CDR2 reads YFSETQ. The CDR3 covers 13 residues. The CDR3 nucleotides read TGCGCCAGCAGGACCGGGCCAGGGGGGACCCAGTACTTC. Protein: CASRTGPGGTQYF.

The CDR3, as DNA: TGTGCCAGCAGTCTCGGGATTCACTACGAGCAGTACTTC. Encoded protein: CASSLGIHYEQYF. V usage is TRBV27 and J usage is TRBJ2-7; D might be TRBD2 (5 bases). Trimming shortened V by 5 bases and J by 3 bases, and 11 bases separated the two germline ends. CDR3 length: 13 amino acids. CDR1 and CDR2 from the germline V gene are MNHEY and SMNVEV (reference sequence).

This sequence joins TRBV4-2 and TRBJ2-1; 9 nucleotides line up with TRBD1. V trimming: 4 bases; J trimming: 6 bases; junction bases outside the gene matches: 7. The CDR3 consists of 15 residues. Germline CDR1 LGHNA, CDR2 YNFKEQ. CDR3 sequence (DNA): TGTGCCAGCAGCCTCGCTCCGGGACAGGGCAATGAGCAGTTCTTC. It codes for CASSLAPGQGNEQFF.

This rearrangement joins TRBV12-5 to TRBJ2-2, with 7 bases that match TRBD2. V dropped 1 base and J dropped 3; count of bases not matched to a gene: 8. CDR1 is LGHNT and CDR2 is FRNRAP in the germline V gene. The CDR3 sequence is 17 residues long. CDR3 sequence: CASGLDWRGTHTGELFF. The CDR3 DNA sequence: TGTGCTAGTGGTTTGGATTGGCGGGGGACCCACACCGGGGAGCTGTTTTTT.

This clonotype was found a few times. The chain employs TRBV20-1 and TRBJ2-5; D might be TRBD1 (6 bases). Deletions cut 0 bases from V and 4 bases from J, with 9 bases between. CDR1 DFQATT and CDR2 SNEGSKA come from the germline V gene (reference sequence). The CDR3 covers 13 residues. The CDR3 loop is CSARDIRGETQYF. CDR3 nucleotides: TGCAGTGCTAGAGATATCAGGGGAGAGACCCAGTACTTC.

This chain joins TRBV7-2 and TRBJ2-3, with 9 bases aligning to TRBD1. J lost 3 bases, V lost 4 bases, and 2 bases had no gene match. The CDR3 extends over 14 amino acids. The V gene's germline CDR1 is SGHTA and CDR2 FQGNSA. The CDR3 DNA sequence: TGTGCCAGCAGCTACAGGGGGCGTACAGATACGCAGTATTTT. This codes for CASSYRGRTDTQYF.

Only a few counts were recorded for this clonotype. A read error may produce the germline difference seen at one junction end. The chain has TRBV27 and TRBJ2-7, with D unclear. Germline V gene data show CDR1 as MNHEY and CDR2 as SMNVEV (reference sequence). The CDR3 length is 10 residues. The CDR3 DNA reads TGTGCCAGCAGTTTCTACGGGCAGTACTTC. It translates to CASSFYGQYF.

Worth noting for this clonotype: At one end, the junction sequence differs from germline, possibly due to a read error. The gene calls are TRBV12-3 or TRBV12-4 and TRBJ1-4; 7 bases align to TRBD1. The CDR3 is made up of 14 amino acids. The CDR3 DNA reads TGTGCCAGCAGCTCGACAGGGTTTGTGGCCTATCCTCATTTT. Its protein product is CASSSTGFVAYPHF.

V and J are TRBV30 and TRBJ2-1; D gene ambiguous. The V gene's germline CDR1 is GTSNPN and CDR2 SVGIG (reference sequence). This CDR3 comprises 11 residues. The ends were cut back, 6 bases at V and 4 bases at J, with 7 bases in the middle. In DNA, the CDR3 is TGTGCCTGTGCAGTTTACAATGAGCAGTTCTTC. This translates into CACAVYNEQFF.

This clonotype occurred a few times. This rearrangement joins TRBV9 to TRBJ2-7; possibly TRBD2 for D (6 bases). Germline V gene sequence: CDR1 SGDLS, CDR2 YYNGEE. The CDR3 length is 16 residues. Trimming pared 4 bases from V and 8 bases from J, leaving 25 bases between. The CDR3 here is CASSPELAGYPSQQYF. Here the CDR3 DNA reads TGTGCCAGCAGCCCCGAGCTGGCGGGGTACCCCTCGCAGCAGTACTTC.

This sequence joins TRBV5-1 and TRBJ1-5, with a tentative D call TRBD1 (6 bases). The CDR3 contains 15 residues. Trimming cost V 4 bases and J 1 base, with 12 bases left between them. Germline lookup yields CDR1 SGHRS and CDR2 YFSETQ. The CDR3 region is CASSPGVRSNQPQHF. The DNA of the CDR3 is TGCGCCAGCAGCCCAGGGGTACGAAGCAATCAGCCCCAGCATTTT.

This clonotype was detected ten times or more. The gene calls are TRBV5-5 and TRBJ2-5; 9 positions agree with TRBD1. This CDR3 is built from 14 residues. The germline V gene encodes CDR1 SGHKS and CDR2 YYEKEE (reference sequence). J was trimmed by 3 bases and V by 3 bases; bases with no gene match: 3. The CDR3 loop is CASSSGTGKETQYF. CDR3 nucleotides: TGTGCCAGCAGCTCCGGGACAGGGAAAGAGACCCAGTACTTC.

This clonotype was detected a few times. One end of the junction varies from germline; a read error may be responsible. V and J are TRBV11-2 and TRBJ2-2, with D possibly matching TRBD2 (7 bases). CDR3 length equals 17 residues. Germline CDR1 reads SGHAT; CDR2 reads FQNNGV. The CDR3: CASSLELAGAVAGKLFF. DNA for the CDR3: TGTGCCAGCAGCTTAGAACTGGCGGGGGCTGTCGCCGGGAAGCTGTTTTTT.

The chain uses TRBV11-2 and TRBJ2-5; TRBD2 matches 12 bases. CDR3 length: 17 residues. Germline trimming cut 1 base from V and 5 bases from J; bases unmatched to any gene: 8. CDR1 and CDR2 from the germline V gene are SGHAT and FQNNGV. The DNA for the CDR3 is TGTGCCAGCAGCTTAGGGGCTAGCGGGGGGGCCAGTGAGACCCAGTACTTC. Its translation: CASSLGASGGASETQYF.

In DNA form, the CDR3 reads TGTGCCAGCAGTTTCGCGACAGGGGCAGCCAAAAACATTCAGTACTTC. This codes for CASSFATGAAKNIQYF. The genes are TRBV28 and TRBJ2-4; 8 nucleotides match TRBD1. This CDR3 is built from 16 residues. Germline V gene data show CDR1 as MDHEN and CDR2 as SYDVKM. The trim removed 3 bases at V and 0 bases at J, leaving 4 bases unmatched.

This clonotype was detected many times. The rearrangement uses TRBV20-1 and TRBJ2-7; weak D call: TRBD2 (7 bases). The V gene's germline CDR1 is DFQATT and CDR2 SNEGSKA (reference sequence). V shed 6 bases and J shed 0 bases, with 15 bases lying between them. This CDR3 spans 14 amino acids. The CDR3 sequence is CSALQGGDSYEQYF. Written as DNA, the CDR3 is TGCAGTGCATTACAGGGAGGGGACTCCTACGAGCAGTACTTC.

The chain is built from TRBV10-3 and TRBJ2-6; D possibly corresponds to TRBD2 (5 bases). The germline V gene has CDR1 ENHRY and CDR2 SYGVKD. V dropped 3 bases and J dropped 2 bases, with 8 bases sitting between them. This CDR3 is 15 amino acids long. The CDR3 here is CAISERETGANVLTF. Here the CDR3 DNA reads TGTGCCATCAGTGAACGGGAAACTGGGGCCAACGTCCTGACTTTC.

This clonotype has a handful of counts. This sequence joins TRBV12-3 or TRBV12-4 and TRBJ2-4; D is perhaps TRBD2 (6 bases). Between the trimmed V and J ends, which lost 1 base and 5 bases, there was a span of 9 bases. The CDR3 runs to 14 residues. The CDR3: CASSLVGGENIQYF. The CDR3, as DNA: TGTGCCAGCAGTTTAGTTGGAGGGGAAAACATTCAGTACTTC.

This sequence joins TRBV7-2 and TRBJ1-1; D call uncertain. Trimming shortened V by 3 bases and J by 1 base, and 12 bases separated the two germline ends. Germline CDR1 and CDR2: SGHTA and FQGNSA. The CDR3 length is 15 residues. This CDR3 reads CASSFRAPTNTEAFF. The CDR3 DNA follows: TGTGCCAGCAGCTTTCGCGCGCCCACGAACACTGAAGCTTTCTTT.

In this sample, this clonotype turned up a few times. The rearrangement uses TRBV15 and TRBJ2-2; no firm D call. Germline V gives CDR1 LNHNV, CDR2 YYDKDF (reference sequence). V gave up 1 base and J gave up 1 base, with 7 bases separating them. The CDR3 runs to 15 residues. The CDR3 DNA is TGTGCCACCAGCAGAGTATCACAGAACACCGGGGAGCTGTTTTTT. Translation: CATSRVSQNTGELFF.

There are a few counts of this clonotype. The chain links TRBV12-3 or TRBV12-4 to TRBJ1-2; 7 bases match TRBD1. The CDR3 extends over 12 amino acids. The ends lost 6 bases at V and 8 bases at J; junction bases unmatched: 6. The DNA of the CDR3 is TGTGCCAGCAGCGGGACAGACGGGGGCTACACCTTC. Its protein is CASSGTDGGYTF.

This clonotype has just a few counts. V is TRBV7-9 and J is TRBJ1-2; D is undetermined. CDR3 length equals 15 residues. CDR1 and CDR2 (germline): SEHNR, FQNEAQ (reference sequence). Trimming stripped 4 bases from V and 8 bases from J, with 20 bases between. The DNA for the CDR3 is TGTGCCAGCAGCTCCGCGCGGGAAAGCGGTCGAGGCTACACCTTC. Translated, it gives CASSSARESGRGYTF.

For the CDR3, the DNA is TGCGCCAGCAGCCCGGAGCTGGGGAGTCGTGAAAAACTGTTTTTT. Its translation: CASSPELGSREKLFF. The V and J genes are TRBV5-1 and TRBJ1-4; D is unresolved. CDR1 and CDR2 (germline): SGHRS, YFSETQ. The CDR3 is 15 residues long. V was clipped by 4 bases and J by 7 bases, with 17 bases between them.

This clonotype appeared a few times. The rearrangement uses TRBV11-2 and TRBJ2-5, with TRBD2 matching over 8 bases. Germline V gives CDR1 SGHAT, CDR2 FQNNGV. The V gene end was trimmed by 4 bases and the J gene end by 5 bases; junction bases not matched to a gene: 12. This CDR3 has 16 residues. In nucleotides, the CDR3 is TGTGCCAGCAGCTCCCCTCCGGGGGGGTATCGGGAGACCCAGTACTTC. Its translation is CASSSPPGGYRETQYF.

At least ten counts were recorded for this clonotype. The V gene is TRBV29-1, the J gene TRBJ1-1; 9 bases line up with TRBD1. J gave up 2 bases and V 6 bases, and 4 bases lay outside the gene matches. Germline V gives CDR1 SQVTM, CDR2 ANQGSEA. This CDR3 spans 13 amino acids. The CDR3 region is CSVGTGRNTEAFF. CDR3 coding DNA: TGCAGCGTGGGGACAGGGAGAAACACTGAAGCTTTCTTT.

This clonotype was seen repeatedly, ten times or more. This sequence joins TRBV7-3 and TRBJ2-5, with TRBD2 identical over 12 bases. Per the germline V gene, CDR1 is SGHTA and CDR2 is FQGTGA. This CDR3 region has 15 residues. Trimming at V came to 5 bases and at J to 1 base, leaving 2 bases not matched to a gene. CDR3 sequence: CASSKTSGGQETQYF. CDR3 sequence (DNA): TGTGCCAGCAGCAAGACTAGCGGGGGCCAAGAGACCCAGTACTTC. Full variable domain (outside the CDR3, taken from reference TRBV7-3 and TRBJ2-5): GAGVSQTPSNKVTEKGKYVELRCDPISGHTALYWYRQSLGQGPEFLIYFQGTGAADDSGLPNDRFFAVRPEGSVSTLKIQRTERGDSAVYLCASSKTSGGQETQYFGPGTRLLVL.

The chain combines TRBV7-9 with TRBJ2-1, with D maybe TRBD2 (5 bases). The better agreement between TRBJ2-7 and the DNA end casts doubt on the J call. The germline CDR1 and CDR2 sequences are SEHNR and FQNEAQ (reference sequence). CDR3 length equals 13 residues. This chain's CDR3 is CASKGDGVREQYF. As DNA, the CDR3 is TGTGCCAGCAAGGGTGACGGGGTACGGGAGCAGTACTTC.

The V and J genes are TRBV11-2 and TRBJ2-2; 8 bases line up with TRBD1. Losses at the gene ends were 4 bases for V and 1 base for J; bases not matched to a gene: 5. This CDR3 has 16 residues. Germline CDR1 and CDR2: SGHAT and FQNNGV. The CDR3 DNA reads TGTGCCAGCAGCTCCAGGGGGCGTGGGAACACCGGGGAGCTGTTTTTT. This gives the protein CASSSRGRGNTGELFF.

The chain recombines TRBV12-3 or TRBV12-4 with TRBJ2-5; D perhaps matches TRBD2 (7 bases). Trimming stripped 2 bases from V and 6 bases from J, with 13 bases between. CDR3 length equals 14 residues. CDR3 coding DNA: TGTGCCAGCAGTTTAATGGGGGGGGCAAAGACCCAGTACTTC. Amino acids: CASSLMGGAKTQYF.